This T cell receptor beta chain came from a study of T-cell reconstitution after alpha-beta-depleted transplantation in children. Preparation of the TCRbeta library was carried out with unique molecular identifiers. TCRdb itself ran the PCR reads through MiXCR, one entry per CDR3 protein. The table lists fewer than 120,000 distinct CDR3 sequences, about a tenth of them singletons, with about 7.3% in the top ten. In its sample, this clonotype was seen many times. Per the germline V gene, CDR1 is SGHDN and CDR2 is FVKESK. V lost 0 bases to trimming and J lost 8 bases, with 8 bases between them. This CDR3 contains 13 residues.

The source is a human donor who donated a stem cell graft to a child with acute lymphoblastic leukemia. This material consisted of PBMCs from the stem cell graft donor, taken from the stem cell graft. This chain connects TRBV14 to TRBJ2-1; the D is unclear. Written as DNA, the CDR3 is TGTGCCAGCAGCCAAGACGCCTTCGATGAGCAGTTCTTC. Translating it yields CASSQDAFDEQFF.